The 28 T cell receptor beta chains presented below share a single source sample, sequenced in a study of blood T cell repertoires in COVID-19. Measured with immunoSEQ multiplex PCR; TCRdb has only the in-frame clones, and not every one. The table records roughly 390,000 clones, approximately 81% of them present only once. Sequenced: peripheral blood. The receptors come from a woman between 18 and 29 years old with acute or convalescent COVID-19.

The CDR3 DNA reads as TGTGCCAGCAGCCCCCGGGTCGCCGTGAACACCGGGGAGCTGTTTTTT. It yields the protein CASSPRVAVNTGELFF. V is TRBV4-2 and J is TRBJ2-2; D call uncertain. There are 16 residues in the CDR3. The germline V and J ends were trimmed by 4 bases and 1 base, with 13 bases remaining between them. The germline V gene has CDR1 LGHNA and CDR2 YNFKEQ.

The V call is TRBV5-1, the J call TRBJ2-7, with D perhaps matching TRBD2 (5 bases). Germline lookup yields CDR1 SGHRS and CDR2 YFSETQ. This CDR3 has 14 amino acids. V was trimmed by 0 bases and J by 2 bases, leaving 9 bases between them. Written as DNA, the CDR3 is TGCGCCAGCAGCTTGGAGGGCGGGCCCTACGAGCAGTACTTC. This sequence encodes CASSLEGGPYEQYF.

The chain recombines TRBV5-1 with TRBJ1-4; 9 bases are shared with TRBD1. Germline CDR1 SGHRS, CDR2 YFSETQ. CDR3 length: 16 residues. J was trimmed by 8 bases and V by 2 bases; bases with no gene match: 10. The CDR3 spells CASSLTRTGAEEKLFF. Written as DNA, the CDR3 is TGCGCCAGCAGCTTAACCCGGACAGGGGCTGAGGAAAAACTGTTTTTT.

V is TRBV20-1 and J is TRBJ1-1; D gene ambiguous. The CDR3 runs 15 residues. The germline V gene has CDR1 DFQATT and CDR2 SNEGSKA (reference sequence). V was pared by 3 bases and J by 1 base, with 15 bases between. The CDR3 sequence: CSASGLSGRNTEAFF. Here the CDR3 DNA reads TGCAGTGCTAGTGGATTGTCCGGGAGGAACACTGAAGCTTTCTTT.

The rearrangement links TRBV20-1 to TRBJ1-6; D not resolved. Germline V CDR1 and CDR2: DFQATT, SNEGSKA (reference sequence). The CDR3 contains 15 residues. V lost 4 bases and J 0 bases, leaving 10 bases between the germline ends. This CDR3 reads CSANDASSYNSPLHF. The CDR3 DNA is TGCAGTGCTAATGATGCGAGCTCCTATAATTCACCCCTCCACTTT.

The V gene is TRBV18, the J gene TRBJ1-4; 11 bases map to TRBD1. The CDR3 covers 14 residues. J lost 7 bases, V lost 5 bases, and 3 bases had no gene match. The V gene's germline CDR1 is KGHSH and CDR2 LQKENI. The CDR3, as DNA: TGTGCCAGCTCATCCGGGACAGGGGGTGAAAAACTGTTTTTT. Its protein is CASSSGTGGEKLFF.

The rearrangement links TRBV19 to TRBJ1-2; 8 nucleotides match TRBD1. The germline gives CDR1 LNHDA, CDR2 SQIVND (reference sequence). The CDR3 runs to 15 residues. The junction had 4 bases not matched to a gene; V was cut back by 4 bases and J by 0 bases. In nucleotides, the CDR3 is TGTGCCAGTAGTACCCGGACAGGGTCTAACTATGGCTACACCTTC. Its translation: CASSTRTGSNYGYTF.

The CDR3: CASSRSQGNFNQPQHF. The CDR3 DNA reads as TGTGCCAGCAGCCGTTCGCAGGGGAATTTCAATCAGCCCCAGCATTTT. The chain has TRBV5-5 and TRBJ1-5; D is perhaps TRBD1 (6 bases). This CDR3 is built from 16 residues. The germline gives CDR1 SGHKS, CDR2 YYEKEE (reference sequence). Trimming removed 4 bases from V and 3 bases from J, with 17 bases in between.

V and J are TRBV6-5 and TRBJ1-1, with a tentative D call TRBD1 (6 bases). There are 15 residues in the CDR3. Trimming removed 7 bases at V and 0 bases at J, with 15 bases between. Germline values: CDR1 MNHEY, CDR2 SVGAGI. The CDR3 loop is CASKGGAMMNTEAFF. The CDR3, as DNA: TGTGCCAGCAAAGGGGGGGCGATGATGAACACTGAAGCTTTCTTT.

V and J are TRBV18 and TRBJ2-3; possibly TRBD1 for D (6 bases). V lost 3 bases, J lost 3 bases, and 13 bases lay in between. This CDR3 has 15 residues. Germline V lookup: CDR1 KGHSH, CDR2 LQKENI. DNA of the CDR3: TGTGCCAGCTCACCCCCAGGGGCGAAGACAGATACGCAGTATTTT. This sequence encodes CASSPPGAKTDTQYF.

DNA for the CDR3: TGTGCCAGCAGTTTTCGGGGTACCGGGGAGCTGTTTTTT. As protein: CASSFRGTGELFF. The rearrangement joins TRBV28 to TRBJ2-2; perhaps TRBD2 as D (5 bases). The germline V gene encodes CDR1 MDHEN and CDR2 SYDVKM. The V gene lost 3 bases and the J gene lost 5 bases, with 7 bases spanning the gap. The CDR3 is 13 amino acids.

The CDR3 nucleotides read TGTGCCAGCAGTTACTCGAGGGGGTCAGGCACTGAAGCTTTCTTT. Translating it yields CASSYSRGSGTEAFF. The chain has TRBV6-6 and TRBJ1-1; possible D gene TRBD1, 6 bases. Germline-derived CDR1 and CDR2 are MNHNY and SVGAGI (reference sequence). The CDR3 contains 15 residues. Trimming stripped 0 bases from V and 4 bases from J, with 12 bases between.

The V call is TRBV5-6, the J call TRBJ1-3; 7 bases are a match to TRBD1. CDR3 length: 15 amino acids. Trimming removed 0 bases from V and 4 bases from J; junction bases left unmatched: 4. Germline CDR1 is SGHDT and CDR2 is YYEEEE. As DNA, the CDR3 is TGTGCCAGCAGCTTGGGACAGGGAGCCGGAAACACCATATATTTT. Translation: CASSLGQGAGNTIYF.

This clone was seen a single time. This chain uses TRBV24-1 with TRBJ1-6; D unclear. The CDR3 has 14 amino acids. V was trimmed by 9 bases and J by 7 bases, leaving 15 bases between them. In germline, CDR1 is KGHDR, CDR2 SFDVKD. CDR3 in DNA: TGTGCCACCCAACCCCCCCGGAGCAATTCACCCCTCCACTTT. Amino acid sequence: CATQPPRSNSPLHF.

The chain combines TRBV19 with TRBJ1-1, with D uncertain. This CDR3 region has 13 residues. Trimming left V 3 bases short and J 6 bases short, with 11 bases between. Germline V gene sequence: CDR1 LNHDA, CDR2 SQIVND (reference sequence). Here the CDR3 DNA reads TGTGCCAGTAGTATTTGGCAGGCCTCTGAAGCTTTCTTT. The encoded protein is CASSIWQASEAFF.

This chain uses TRBV28 with TRBJ2-3; the match to TRBD1 covers 7 bases. V shed 7 bases and J 4 bases; nucleotides not matched to a gene: 8. Germline CDR1 and CDR2: MDHEN and SYDVKM. CDR3 length: 14 amino acids. The CDR3 region has the DNA TGTGCCAGCAACCTAGGGGGCCGTCCAGATACGCAGTATTTT. It specifies CASNLGGRPDTQYF.

The chain links TRBV5-6 to TRBJ2-3; TRBD1 matches at 7 bases. Trimming cost V 2 bases and J 5 bases; bases outside gene matches: 2. The CDR3 is 13 amino acids. Germline lookup yields CDR1 SGHDT and CDR2 YYEEEE. In DNA form, the CDR3 reads TGTGCCAGCAGCTTCAGGGGGATAGATACGCAGTATTTT. Encoded protein: CASSFRGIDTQYF.

The chain links TRBV30 to TRBJ2-1, with D possibly matching TRBD1 (6 bases). V was clipped by 2 bases and J by 0 bases, with 14 bases between them. The germline gives CDR1 GTSNPN, CDR2 SVGIG (reference sequence). The CDR3 spans 16 residues. CDR3 residues: CAWSPQGHHSYNEQFF. For the CDR3, the DNA is TGTGCCTGGAGTCCGCAGGGGCACCACTCCTACAATGAGCAGTTCTTC.

V is TRBV28 and J is TRBJ1-2; TRBD1 matches 7 bases. The CDR3 is made up of 15 amino acids. Germline trimming cut 9 bases from V and 1 base from J; bases unmatched to any gene: 11. In germline, CDR1 is MDHEN, CDR2 SYDVKM. CDR3 loop: CASAKQGKFNYGYTF. The CDR3 DNA follows: TGTGCCAGTGCCAAACAGGGGAAATTTAACTATGGCTACACCTTC.

This rearrangement joins TRBV19 to TRBJ2-1, with TRBD2 matching 10 bases. V lost 6 bases to trimming and J lost 7 bases; unmatched junction nucleotides: 9. Germline assignment: CDR1 LNHDA and CDR2 SQIVND (reference sequence). CDR3 length: 15 residues. In DNA, the CDR3 is TGTGCCAGTAGCAGGACTAGCGGACTGAGAAATGAGCAGTTCTTC. This translates into CASSRTSGLRNEQFF.

J is TRBJ2-7 and V is TRBV19; D might be TRBD2 (6 bases). The CDR3 is 16 amino acids. Trimming left V 3 bases short and J 0 bases short, with 15 bases between. From germline, CDR1 is LNHDA and CDR2 SQIVND (reference sequence). The CDR3 nucleotides are TGTGCCAGTAGTATCGCTGCGGGGCAGAGCTCCTACGAGCAGTACTTC. Its protein product is CASSIAAGQSSYEQYF.

V and J are TRBV19 and TRBJ1-5; maybe TRBD1 (6 bases). The length of the CDR3 is 14 residues. The germline V and J ends were trimmed by 9 bases and 4 bases, with 16 bases remaining between them. Germline V lookup: CDR1 LNHDA, CDR2 SQIVND (reference sequence). The CDR3 DNA sequence: TGTGCCAGCACAGGGTCGGGTGGGAATCAGCCCCAGCATTTT. Amino acid sequence: CASTGSGGNQPQHF.

This sequence joins TRBV29-1 and TRBJ1-2, with a tentative D call TRBD1 (5 bases). Trimming cost V 3 bases and J 3 bases, with 14 bases left between them. Germline CDR1 and CDR2: SQVTM and ANQGSEA. The CDR3 extends over 14 amino acids. This chain's CDR3 is CSVDRGEVDYGYTF. CDR3 coding DNA: TGCAGCGTTGATCGGGGGGAAGTAGACTATGGCTACACCTTC.

The rearrangement links TRBV9 to TRBJ1-5; D is perhaps TRBD1 (6 bases). The CDR3 spans 14 residues. Germline values: CDR1 SGDLS, CDR2 YYNGEE. V lost 0 bases to trimming and J lost 5 bases, with 9 bases between them. CDR3: CASSVAGEHQPQHF. The CDR3, as DNA: TGTGCCAGCAGCGTAGCAGGGGAACATCAGCCCCAGCATTTT.

The chain uses TRBV19 and TRBJ2-3; 7 bases match TRBD1. With V trimmed by 10 bases and J by 3 bases, 22 bases remained unmatched. The germline V gene has CDR1 LNHDA and CDR2 SQIVND (reference sequence). This CDR3 has 18 residues. The CDR3 region is CATSRKGAGQGETDTQYF. The DNA for the CDR3 is TGTGCCACCAGTAGAAAAGGGGCTGGGCAGGGGGAGACAGATACGCAGTATTTT.

The J gene is TRBJ2-5, the V gene TRBV7-8, with 15 bases that match TRBD2. The CDR3 is 16 residues long. Germline lookup yields CDR1 SGHVS and CDR2 FQNEAQ. The junction had 4 bases not matched to a gene; V was cut back by 4 bases and J by 4 bases. DNA of the CDR3: TGTGCCAGCAGCTCTAGGACTAGCGGGGGGGCAGAGACCCAGTACTTC. This gives the protein CASSSRTSGGAETQYF.

The chain carries TRBV6-6 and TRBJ1-6, with D unclear. This CDR3 is built from 13 residues. V dropped 4 bases and J dropped 7 bases, with 8 bases sitting between them. Germline V gene data show CDR1 as MNHNY and CDR2 as SVGAGI (reference sequence). The CDR3 sequence: CASSLLINSPLHF. CDR3 nucleotides: TGTGCCAGCAGTTTACTGATAAATTCACCCCTCCACTTT.

The sample holds a few counts of this clone. The chain employs TRBV5-1 and TRBJ2-7; 8 bases are a match to TRBD2. CDR1 is SGHRS, CDR2 YFSETQ, per germline. The CDR3 has 14 residues. V lost 4 bases, J lost 5 bases, and 8 bases stayed unmatched. The CDR3 spells CASSNGAGVDEQYF. CDR3 nucleotide sequence: TGCGCCAGCAGCAACGGAGCGGGAGTGGACGAGCAGTACTTC.